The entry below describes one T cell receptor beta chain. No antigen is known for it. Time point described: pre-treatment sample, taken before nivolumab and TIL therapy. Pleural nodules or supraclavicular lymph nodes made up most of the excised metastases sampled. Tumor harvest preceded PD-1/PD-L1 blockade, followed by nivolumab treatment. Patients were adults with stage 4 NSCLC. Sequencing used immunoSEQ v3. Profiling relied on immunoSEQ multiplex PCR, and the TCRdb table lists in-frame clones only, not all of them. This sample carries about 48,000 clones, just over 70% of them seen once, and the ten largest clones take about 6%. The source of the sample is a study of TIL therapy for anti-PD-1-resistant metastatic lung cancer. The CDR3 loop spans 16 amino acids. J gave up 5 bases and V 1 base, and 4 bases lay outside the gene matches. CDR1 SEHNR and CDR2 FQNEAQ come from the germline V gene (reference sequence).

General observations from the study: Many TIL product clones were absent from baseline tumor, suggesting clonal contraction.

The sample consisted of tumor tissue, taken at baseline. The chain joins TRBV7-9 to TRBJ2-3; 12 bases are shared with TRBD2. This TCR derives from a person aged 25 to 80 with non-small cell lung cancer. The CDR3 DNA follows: TGTGCCAGCAGCTTAGGAAGGACTAGCGGGATAGATACGCAGTATTTT. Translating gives CASSLGRTSGIDTQYF.